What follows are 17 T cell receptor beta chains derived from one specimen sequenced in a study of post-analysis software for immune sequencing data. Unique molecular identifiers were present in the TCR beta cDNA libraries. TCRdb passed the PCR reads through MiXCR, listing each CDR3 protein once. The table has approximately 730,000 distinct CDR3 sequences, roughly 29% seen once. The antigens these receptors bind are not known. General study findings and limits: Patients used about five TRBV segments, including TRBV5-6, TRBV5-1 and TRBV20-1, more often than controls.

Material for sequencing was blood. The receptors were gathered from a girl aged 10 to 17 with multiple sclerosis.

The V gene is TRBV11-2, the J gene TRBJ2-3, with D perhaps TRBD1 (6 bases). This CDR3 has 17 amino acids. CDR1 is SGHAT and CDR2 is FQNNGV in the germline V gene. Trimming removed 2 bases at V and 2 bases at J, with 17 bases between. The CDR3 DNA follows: TGTGCCAGCAGCTTATGGGGGCTCGTGGGGGCCACAGATACGCAGTATTTT. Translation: CASSLWGLVGATDTQYF.

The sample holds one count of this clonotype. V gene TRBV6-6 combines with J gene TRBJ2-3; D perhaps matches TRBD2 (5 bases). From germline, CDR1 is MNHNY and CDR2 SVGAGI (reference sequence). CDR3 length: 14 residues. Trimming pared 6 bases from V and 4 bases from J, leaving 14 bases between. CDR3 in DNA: TGTGCCAGCAGCTTCGGACTGAGCGCAGATACGCAGTATTTT. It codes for CASSFGLSADTQYF.

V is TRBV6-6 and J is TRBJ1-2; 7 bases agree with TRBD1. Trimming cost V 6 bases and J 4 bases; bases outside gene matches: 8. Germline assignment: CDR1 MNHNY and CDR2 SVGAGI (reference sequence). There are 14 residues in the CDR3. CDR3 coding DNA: TGTGCCAGCAGCTACGACAGGGATTTCTATGGCTACACCTTC. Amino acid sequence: CASSYDRDFYGYTF.

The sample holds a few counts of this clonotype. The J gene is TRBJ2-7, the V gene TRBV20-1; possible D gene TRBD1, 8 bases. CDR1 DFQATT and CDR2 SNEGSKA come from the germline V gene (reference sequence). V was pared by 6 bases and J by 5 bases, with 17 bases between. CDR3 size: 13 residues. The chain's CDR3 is CSAPQGGGNEQYF. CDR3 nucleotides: TGCAGTGCCCCACAGGGGGGAGGGAACGAGCAGTACTTC.

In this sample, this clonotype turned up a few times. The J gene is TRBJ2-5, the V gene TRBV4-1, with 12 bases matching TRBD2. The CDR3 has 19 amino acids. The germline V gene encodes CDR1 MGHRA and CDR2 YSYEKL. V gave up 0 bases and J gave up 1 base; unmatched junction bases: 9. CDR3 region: CASSQDPSSGGAFQETQYF. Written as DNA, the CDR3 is TGCGCCAGCAGCCAAGATCCGTCTAGCGGGGGGGCTTTCCAAGAGACCCAGTACTTC.

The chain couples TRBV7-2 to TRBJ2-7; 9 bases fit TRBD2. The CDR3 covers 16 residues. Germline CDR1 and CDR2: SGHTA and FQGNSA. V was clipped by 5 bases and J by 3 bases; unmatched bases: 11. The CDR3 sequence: CASSPRSGRGGYEQYF. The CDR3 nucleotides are TGTGCCAGCAGCCCACGTAGCGGGAGAGGGGGCTACGAGCAGTACTTC.

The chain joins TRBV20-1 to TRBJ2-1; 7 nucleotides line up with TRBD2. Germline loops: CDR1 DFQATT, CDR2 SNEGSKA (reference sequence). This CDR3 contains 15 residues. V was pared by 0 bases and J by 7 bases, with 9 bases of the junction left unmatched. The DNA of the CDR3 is TGCAGTGCTAGAGATGGGCGGGAGTTCTTGAATGAGCAGTTCTTC. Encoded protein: CSARDGREFLNEQFF.

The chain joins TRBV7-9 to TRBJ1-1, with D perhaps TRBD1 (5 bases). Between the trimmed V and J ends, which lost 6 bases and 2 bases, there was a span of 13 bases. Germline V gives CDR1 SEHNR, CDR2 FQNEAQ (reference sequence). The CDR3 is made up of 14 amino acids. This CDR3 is CASSRIRVNTEAFF. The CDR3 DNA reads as TGTGCCAGCAGTCGGATCAGGGTCAACACTGAAGCTTTCTTT.

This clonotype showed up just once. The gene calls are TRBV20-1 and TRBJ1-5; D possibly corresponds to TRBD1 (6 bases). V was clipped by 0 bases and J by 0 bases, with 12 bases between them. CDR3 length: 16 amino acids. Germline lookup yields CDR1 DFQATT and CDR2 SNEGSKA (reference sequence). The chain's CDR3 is CSARDGRGPSNQPQHF. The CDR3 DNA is TGCAGTGCTAGAGATGGCCGGGGGCCTAGCAATCAGCCCCAGCATTTT.

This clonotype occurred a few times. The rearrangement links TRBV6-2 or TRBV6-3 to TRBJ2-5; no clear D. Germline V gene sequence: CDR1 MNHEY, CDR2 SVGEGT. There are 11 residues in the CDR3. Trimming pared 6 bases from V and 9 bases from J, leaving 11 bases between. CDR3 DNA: TGTGCCAGCAGCCAGTCGCAGGCCCAGTACTTC. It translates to CASSQSQAQYF.

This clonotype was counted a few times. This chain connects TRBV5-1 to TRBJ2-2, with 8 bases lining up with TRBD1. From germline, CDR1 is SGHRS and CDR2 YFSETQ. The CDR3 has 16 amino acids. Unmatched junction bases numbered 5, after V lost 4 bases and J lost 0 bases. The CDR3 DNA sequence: TGCGCCAGCAGCAGGGAGACAGGGGCGAACACCGGGGAGCTGTTTTTT. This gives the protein CASSRETGANTGELFF.

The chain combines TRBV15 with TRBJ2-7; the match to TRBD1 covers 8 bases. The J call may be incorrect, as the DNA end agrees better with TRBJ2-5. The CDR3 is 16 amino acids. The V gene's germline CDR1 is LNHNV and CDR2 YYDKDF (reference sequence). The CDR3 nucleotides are TGTGCCACCAGCGAAGGGAGACAGGGGCCGCGGGAGACCCAGTACTTC. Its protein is CATSEGRQGPRETQYF.

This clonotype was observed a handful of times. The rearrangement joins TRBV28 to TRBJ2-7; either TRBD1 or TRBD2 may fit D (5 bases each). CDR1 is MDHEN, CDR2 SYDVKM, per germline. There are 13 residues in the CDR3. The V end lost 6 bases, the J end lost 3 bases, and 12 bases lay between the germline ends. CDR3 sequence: CASRLRGLYEQYF. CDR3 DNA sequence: TGTGCCAGCAGGCTCCGGGGCCTCTACGAGCAGTACTTC. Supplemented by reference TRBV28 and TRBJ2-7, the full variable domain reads DVKVTQSSRYLVKRTGEKVFLECVQDMDHENMFWYRQDPGLGLRLIYFSYDVKMKEKGDIPEGYSVSREKKERFSLILESASTNQTSMYLCASRLRGLYEQYFGPGTRLTVT.

The CDR3 reads CSALRTGLYGYTF. The CDR3 coding sequence is TGCAGTGCCCTCCGTACAGGGCTCTATGGCTACACCTTC. The genes are TRBV20-1 and TRBJ1-2; weak D call: TRBD1 (6 bases). This CDR3 contains 13 residues. Germline CDR1 and CDR2: DFQATT and SNEGSKA (reference sequence). Trimming pared 6 bases from V and 4 bases from J, leaving 15 bases between.

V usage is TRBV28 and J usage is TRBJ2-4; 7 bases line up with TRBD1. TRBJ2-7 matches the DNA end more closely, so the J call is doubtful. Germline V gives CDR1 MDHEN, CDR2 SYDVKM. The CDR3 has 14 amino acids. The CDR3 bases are TGTGCCAGCAGTAAAACAGGGGTGACCTACGAGCAGTACTTC. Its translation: CASSKTGVTYEQYF.

The CDR3 DNA sequence: TGTGCCAGCAGCGTGGGACTAGCATCCTACGAGCAGTACTTC. Translated, it gives CASSVGLASYEQYF. This rearrangement joins TRBV9 to TRBJ2-7; 9 positions match TRBD2. The CDR3 has 14 residues. The V segment lost 2 bases and the J segment 1 base; nucleotides outside the gene matches: 1. Germline CDR1 is SGDLS and CDR2 is YYNGEE.

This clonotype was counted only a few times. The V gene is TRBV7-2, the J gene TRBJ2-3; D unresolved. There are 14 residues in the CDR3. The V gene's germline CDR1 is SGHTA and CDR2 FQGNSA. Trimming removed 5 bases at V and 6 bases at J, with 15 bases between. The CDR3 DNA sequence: TGTGCCAGCAGCCGTGACATAACTCGGGATACGCAGTATTTT. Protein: CASSRDITRDTQYF.